Described below is a single T cell receptor (beta chain) sequence and its context. This specimen belongs to a study of blood T cell repertoires in COVID-19. The J segment lost 4 bases and the V segment lost 4 bases, leaving 7 bases of the junction unmatched. Germline V gives CDR1 MNHEY, CDR2 SVGAGI. The CDR3 is 15 residues long. Under the authors' procedure: It was from reference gene primer amplification that nucleated cell counts were estimated. Clones were sequenced by immunoSEQ multiplex PCR, and TCRdb holds only the in-frame ones, with some missing. For V, J and clone size, that table is used; D and trimming come from the DNA. Found here are roughly 360,000 clones, around 87% of them singletons; the top ten hold 1% to 1.5%. The study drew participants aged about 18 to 90 years from about two dozen US areas. Cohorts were determined from participant-reported clinical history.

The receptor comes from a young man who had recovered from COVID-19. The specimen was PBMCs or T cells enriched from blood (not recorded which). This rearrangement joins TRBV6-5 to TRBJ1-2; 9 positions match TRBD1. Here the CDR3 DNA reads TGTGCCAGCAGTTTCGCCGGGACAGGGAGCTATGGCTACACCTTC. Encoded protein: CASSFAGTGSYGYTF.